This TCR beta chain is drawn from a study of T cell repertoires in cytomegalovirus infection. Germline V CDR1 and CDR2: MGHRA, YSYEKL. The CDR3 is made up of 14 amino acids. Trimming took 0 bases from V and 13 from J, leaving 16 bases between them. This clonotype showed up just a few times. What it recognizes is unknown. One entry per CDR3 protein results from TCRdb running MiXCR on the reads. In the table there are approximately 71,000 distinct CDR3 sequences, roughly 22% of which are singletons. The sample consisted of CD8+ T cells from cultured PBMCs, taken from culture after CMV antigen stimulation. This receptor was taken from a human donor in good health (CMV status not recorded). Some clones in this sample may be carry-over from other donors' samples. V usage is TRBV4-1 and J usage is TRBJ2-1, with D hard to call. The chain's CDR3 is CASSQEVAGPDQFF. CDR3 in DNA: TGCGCCAGCAGCCAAGAAGTAGCCGGCCCTGATCAGTTCTTC.